This TCR beta chain was retrieved from a study of blood T cell repertoires in COVID-19. On the study more broadly: Samples representing acute and convalescent COVID-19 were sourced from the United States, Italy and Spain.

Authors' methods: Reference gene primer amplification yielded estimated nucleated cell counts. TCRdb's copy holds only in-frame clones and misses some; the assay was immunoSEQ multiplex PCR. From that table come the V and J calls and clone size; the DNA was used to work out D and trimming. The data show 400,000 to 450,000 clones, with over 85% seen just once and 0.7% to 0.85% held by the top ten. The CDR3 is made up of 13 amino acids. Trimming cost V 5 bases and J 8 bases; bases outside gene matches: 5. Germline-derived CDR1 and CDR2 are MNHNS and SASEGT. Seattle enrolled patients during active infection and tracked them longitudinally.

Sequences were obtained from peripheral blood. This sequence joins TRBV6-1 and TRBJ1-4; the match to TRBD1 covers 7 bases. This sequence was found in a man aged 18 to 29 with COVID-19, enrolled during active disease. The CDR3, as DNA: TGTGCCAGCAGTTTCCGGGACAGCGAAAAACTGTTTTTT. Its translation is CASSFRDSEKLFF.